Here is one TCR beta chain with its context. Its target is unknown. This sample was included in a study of T cells in Graves' hyperthyroidism and ophthalmopathy. Study-level points and caveats: A model of 13 V-J features distinguished ophthalmopathy from stable hyperthyroidism.

RNA transcripts gave rise to amplified TCR beta CDR3 regions. HTBI primers were employed in a first-round RT-PCR of the TCR CDR3. TCRdb independently ran MiXCR on the multiplex PCR reads; one entry per CDR3 protein. The sample shows under 350,000 distinct CDR3 sequences, over 15% of them seen only once. Diagnoses rested on clinical symptoms, serum thyroxine and TRAb, thyroid ultrasound and orbital computed tomography. The PBMCs studied were ones that came from roughly 9.1 ml fresh peripheral blood. This receptor was taken from a woman aged 55-69 years with Graves' ophthalmopathy. The specimen sequenced was blood.

CDR3 protein: CASRIINTGDTEAFF. CDR3 DNA: TGTGCCAGTAGAATAATAAATACCGGGGACACTGAAGCTTTCTTT. This rearrangement joins TRBV19 to TRBJ1-1; D not certain. Germline V CDR1 and CDR2: LNHDA, SQIVND (reference sequence). The CDR3 sequence is 15 residues long. Trimming removed 6 bases from V and 3 bases from J, with 17 bases in between.